This T cell receptor beta chain was identified during a study of blood T cell repertoires in COVID-19. Overall study: PBMCs, B-cell-depleted T cells, or T cells provided the cDNA or gDNA that made up the material.

TCRdb's copy holds only in-frame clones and misses some; the assay was immunoSEQ multiplex PCR. The table shows about 240,000 clones, with about 84% occurring only once. CDR1 and CDR2 (germline): SEHNR, FQNEAQ (reference sequence). With 8 bases clipped from V and 7 bases from J, the junction kept 12 bases outside the gene matches. The CDR3 has 15 amino acids. The chain is built from TRBV7-9 and TRBJ2-1, with 9 bases identical to TRBD1. The receptor was isolated from a man older than 75 with acute or convalescent COVID-19. Sequencing was carried out using peripheral blood. This CDR3 reads CASRLGGQGWNEQFF. CDR3 nucleotides: TGTGCCAGCCGATTGGGGGGACAGGGTTGGAATGAGCAGTTCTTC.